Detailed here is one TCR beta chain. In the authors' methods: The authors estimated nucleated cell counts from reference gene primer amplification. Clones were read by immunoSEQ multiplex PCR, and TCRdb kept only the in-frame ones, dropping some. From that table come the V and J calls and clone size; the DNA was used to work out D and trimming. The table includes 56,000 or so clones, approximately 79% detected once. The sample originates from a study of blood T cell repertoires in COVID-19. Across the study: Samples taken during acute and convalescent COVID-19 were collected in the United States, Italy and Spain.

Trimming removed 3 bases at V and 4 bases at J, with 21 bases between. Germline V gene data show CDR1 as DFQATT and CDR2 as SNEGSKA (reference sequence). This CDR3 is 16 amino acids long. The chain carries TRBV20-1 and TRBJ2-5; no reliable D call. The sequencing sample was made of peripheral blood. The source is a woman between 70 and 85 years old with acute or convalescent COVID-19. This CDR3 reads CSASDPRSTHAETQYF. The CDR3 bases are TGCAGTGCTAGTGATCCCCGGTCAACCCATGCAGAGACCCAGTACTTC.